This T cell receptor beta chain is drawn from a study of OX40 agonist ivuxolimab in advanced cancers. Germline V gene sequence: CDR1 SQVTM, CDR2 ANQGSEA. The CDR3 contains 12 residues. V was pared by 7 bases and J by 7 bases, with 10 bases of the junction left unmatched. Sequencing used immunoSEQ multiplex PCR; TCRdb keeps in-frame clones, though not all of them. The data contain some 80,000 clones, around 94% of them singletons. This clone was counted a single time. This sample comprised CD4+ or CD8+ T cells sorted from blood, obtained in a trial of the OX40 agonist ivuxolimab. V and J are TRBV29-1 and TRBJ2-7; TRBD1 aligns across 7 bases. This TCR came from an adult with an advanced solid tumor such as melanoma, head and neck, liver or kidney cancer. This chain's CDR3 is CSAWDSTKEQYF. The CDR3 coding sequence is TGCAGCGCCTGGGACAGCACTAAAGAGCAGTACTTC.